This T cell receptor beta chain was obtained from a study of control samples from healthy donors and cancer patients. The assay was immunoSEQ multiplex PCR, and TCRdb's table has in-frame clones only and misses some. The table includes around 230,000 clones, roughly 94% detected once. V was pared by 0 bases and J by 3 bases, with 12 bases between. The CDR3 is 15 residues long. The germline V gene has CDR1 SGDLS and CDR2 YYNGEE. This clonotype was obtained from a man between 45 and 60 years old in good health. The gene calls are TRBV9 and TRBJ1-1; D ambiguous. The sequenced sample consisted of blood. CDR3 DNA: TGTGCCAGCAGCGTAGTTGGGATTGGGGACACTGAAGCTTTCTTT. Amino acids: CASSVVGIGDTEAFF.